A selection of T cell receptor beta chains follows, all from one sample in a study of metastatic and nonmetastatic thyroid tumors. TCRdb re-analyzed the PCR reads using MiXCR. The sample has roughly 13,000 clones; just under 30% are singletons. The sample taken for sequencing was blood. These receptors all stem from a female donor with papillary thyroid cancer or a benign thyroid nodule (not recorded which). Some clones in this sample may be carry-over from other donors' samples. The CDR3 runs from the conserved cysteine through the conserved F or W. The D gene is left open where the match is weak. Not every row has a clone size; where given, it reads once, few, many or a size class.

abundance,v_gene,j_gene,d_gene,CDR3nt,CDR3aa
medium-sized,TRBV24-1,TRBJ2-3,.,TGTGCCACCAGTGATTTGGTTTCAGGAGATACGCAGTATTTT,CATSDLVSGDTQYF
medium-sized,TRBV19,TRBJ2-1,.,TGTGCCAGTAGTATGGGAGTAAACAATGAGCAGTTCTTC,CASSMGVNNEQFF
medium-sized,TRBV11-2,TRBJ2-5,.,TGTGCCAGCAGACCGGACGGGTTCCTGACCCAGTACTTC,CASRPDGFLTQYF
.,TRBV20-1,TRBJ2-1,.,TGCAGTGCTAGGGCCAACCTAGACAATGAGCAGTTCTTC,CSARANLDNEQFF
.,TRBV11-3,TRBJ2-7,TRBD1,TGTGCCAGAAGCCAACGACAGGGGAGCTCCTACGAGCAGTACTTC,CARSQRQGSSYEQYF
medium-sized,TRBV11-2,TRBJ1-5,TRBD1,TGTGCCAGCAGCTTAGATCCCGGGACAGGGGCAAATCAGCCCCAGCATTTT,CASSLDPGTGANQPQHF
few,TRBV6-1,TRBJ2-3,TRBD2,TGTGCCAGCAGTGAAGAAGCGGGAGGGCCAGATACGCAGTATTTT,CASSEEAGGPDTQYF
.,TRBV6-2/TRBV6-3,TRBJ2-7,.,TGTGCCAGCAGTTACCGGGGGACAAGCTACGAGCAGTACTTC,CASSYRGTSYEQYF
few,TRBV6-1,TRBJ1-2,.,TGTGCCAGCAGTGATCGACATAAGGGGGGCTACACCTTC,CASSDRHKGGYTF
many,TRBV29-1,TRBJ2-7,TRBD1,TGCAGCGTTGAAGATGGTCAGGGGGCGCGAGAGCAGTACTTC,CSVEDGQGAREQYF
many,TRBV10-3,TRBJ1-1,.,TGTGCCATCACCTTAGGGAAATTAGGGGGGGGCACTGAAGCTTTCTTT,CAITLGKLGGGTEAFF
medium-sized,TRBV7-8,TRBJ2-1,.,TGTGCCAGCAGCTTATCGGGGCCGAACAATGAGCAGTTCTTC,CASSLSGPNNEQFF
few,TRBV6-2/TRBV6-3,TRBJ2-3,TRBD1,TGTGCCAGCAGTTCCTGGACAGGGCGATATACGCAGTATTTT,CASSSWTGRYTQYF
many,TRBV5-1,TRBJ2-7,.,TGCGCCAGCAGCTTGAGGCCAGGCGGCTCCTACGAGCAGTACTTC,CASSLRPGGSYEQYF
once,TRBV9,TRBJ2-2,TRBD1,TGTGCTAGCAGCTCCCGGACAGGGGGCACCACCGGGGAGCTGTTTTTT,CASSSRTGGTTGELFF
medium-sized,TRBV6-2/TRBV6-3,TRBJ1-2,.,TGTGCCAGCAGAATTTCAGGGTCTAACTATGGCTACACCTTC,CASRISGSNYGYTF
.,TRBV7-9,TRBJ2-7,.,TGTGCCAGCATCACATCGACTAGCTCCTACGAGCAGTACTTC,CASITSTSSYEQYF
.,TRBV20-1,TRBJ2-7,TRBD2,TGCAGTGCTAGAGAGGCTAGCGGGAGTTCCTACGAGCAGTACTTC,CSAREASGSSYEQYF
.,TRBV7-2,TRBJ1-3,.,TGTGCCAGCAGCCCCGGGGGCTCTGGAAACACCATATATTTT,CASSPGGSGNTIYF
.,TRBV4-1,TRBJ2-2,TRBD1,TGCGCCAGCAGCACAGACGGACAGGGGGCCGCCGGGGAGCTGTTTTTT,CASSTDGQGAAGELFF
.,TRBV6-2/TRBV6-3,TRBJ2-7,.,TGTGCCAGTACTTACTCGCAGGGGATCTCCTACGATCAGTACTTC,CASTYSQGISYDQYF
.,TRBV4-1,TRBJ2-7,.,TGCGCCAGCAGCCAAGGGGAGGGTCAGGGACAGAGATACGAGCAGTACTTC,CASSQGEGQGQRYEQYF
many,TRBV19,TRBJ2-5,.,TGTGCCAGTAGTATCAACAGGGCCGAGACCCAGTACTTC,CASSINRAETQYF
.,TRBV19,TRBJ1-1,.,TGTGCCAGTAGTATTAGGGGTCAGGGAAACACTGAAGCTTTCTTT,CASSIRGQGNTEAFF
.,TRBV30,TRBJ2-5,TRBD1,TGTGCCTGGAGCCTCGGACAGGCAGGAGAGACCCAGTACTTC,CAWSLGQAGETQYF
many,TRBV4-3,TRBJ2-7,.,TGCGCCAGCAGCGAGGGCGTCTCCTACGAGCAGTACTTC,CASSEGVSYEQYF
few,TRBV6-6,TRBJ2-7,.,TGTGCCAGCAGCTATCGAAATAGGGGCGAGCAGTACTTC,CASSYRNRGEQYF
few,TRBV6-2/TRBV6-3,TRBJ2-3,.,TGTGCCAGCAGTTACTCGAACGGCGGAGGGGTTATGGATACGCAGTATTTT,CASSYSNGGGVMDTQYF
many,TRBV6-6,TRBJ1-5,.,TGTGCCAGCACCTCACATGGCCGGTGGCGCGGGAGCAATCAGCCCCAGCATTTT,CASTSHGRWRGSNQPQHF
many,TRBV7-7,TRBJ2-1,TRBD2,TGTGCTAGCAGCTCCTCGACTAGCGGGGGCGAGCAGTTCTTC,CASSSSTSGGEQFF
.,TRBV6-1,TRBJ2-7,.,TGTGCCCGCATGCGGGACTCCACCTACGAGCAGTACTTC,CARMRDSTYEQYF
medium-sized,TRBV6-1,TRBJ2-7,.,TGTGCCAGCAGTTTAAAGCTCCGGGGTATCTACGAGCAGTACTTC,CASSLKLRGIYEQYF
medium-sized,TRBV6-1,TRBJ2-7,.,TGTGCCAGCAGGCGGGACTCCTCCTACGAGCAGTACTTC,CASRRDSSYEQYF
few,TRBV6-5,TRBJ2-7,.,TGTGCCAGCAGTTACTCAAGGGCGGCCTACGAGCAGTACTTC,CASSYSRAAYEQYF
medium-sized,TRBV19,TRBJ1-2,TRBD1,TGTGCCAGTCGGACAGGGGGCCTCTATGGCTACACCTTC,CASRTGGLYGYTF
many,TRBV19,TRBJ1-1,TRBD1,TGTGCCAGTAGTCACAGGGGGGCTGAAGCTTTCTTT,CASSHRGAEAFF
.,TRBV11-2,TRBJ2-1,TRBD2,TGTGCCAGCAGCTCATTTAGCGGGATCTCCTACAATGAGCAGTTCTTC,CASSSFSGISYNEQFF
once,TRBV18,TRBJ2-7,.,TGTGCCAGCTCACCTTTTAGGGGAGAGCAGTACTTC,CASSPFRGEQYF
.,TRBV5-1,TRBJ2-2,.,TGCGCCAGCAGCTTGTGGGGCGGGGAGCTGTTTTTT,CASSLWGGELFF
medium-sized,TRBV10-3,TRBJ2-1,TRBD2,TGTGCCATCAGTGAGGGACTAGCGGGGTCCAGTCGGGGGCAGTTCTTC,CAISEGLAGSSRGQFF
few,TRBV5-1,TRBJ2-7,TRBD2,TGCGCCAGCAGCTTAGCGGGAGGGCAAGAGCAGTACTTC,CASSLAGGQEQYF
medium-sized,TRBV6-1,TRBJ1-3,.,TGTGCCAGCTCTGAAGTCGGAAACACCATATATTTT,CASSEVGNTIYF
.,TRBV20-1,TRBJ2-1,TRBD2,TGCAGTGTTAGAAGGGGGGGCGGGAGGTCATACAATGAGCAGTTCTTC,CSVRRGGGRSYNEQFF
few,TRBV6-1,TRBJ2-1,TRBD2,TGTGCCAGCAGTGAATATACTACGACTAGCGGGAGTTACAATGAGCAGTTCTTC,CASSEYTTTSGSYNEQFF
.,TRBV6-5,TRBJ1-6,.,TGTGCCAGCAGTTTAGGACAGCCTGGGGCACCCCTCCACTTT,CASSLGQPGAPLHF